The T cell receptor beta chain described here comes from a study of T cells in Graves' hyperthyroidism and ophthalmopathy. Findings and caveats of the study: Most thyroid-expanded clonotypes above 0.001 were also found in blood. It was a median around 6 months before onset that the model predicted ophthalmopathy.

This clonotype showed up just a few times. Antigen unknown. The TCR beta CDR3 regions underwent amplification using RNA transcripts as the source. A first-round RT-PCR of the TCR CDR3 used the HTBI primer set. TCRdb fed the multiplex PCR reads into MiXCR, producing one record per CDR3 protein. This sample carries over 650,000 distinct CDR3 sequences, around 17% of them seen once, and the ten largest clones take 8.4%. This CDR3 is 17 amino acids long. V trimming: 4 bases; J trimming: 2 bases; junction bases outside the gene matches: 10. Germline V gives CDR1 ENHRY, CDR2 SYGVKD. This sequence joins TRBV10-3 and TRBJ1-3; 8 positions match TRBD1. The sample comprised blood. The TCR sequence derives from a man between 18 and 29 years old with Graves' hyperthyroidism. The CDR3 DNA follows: TGTGCCATCAGTGGGAGGACAGGGAAGGAAACTGGAAACACCATATATTTT. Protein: CAISGRTGKETGNTIYF.